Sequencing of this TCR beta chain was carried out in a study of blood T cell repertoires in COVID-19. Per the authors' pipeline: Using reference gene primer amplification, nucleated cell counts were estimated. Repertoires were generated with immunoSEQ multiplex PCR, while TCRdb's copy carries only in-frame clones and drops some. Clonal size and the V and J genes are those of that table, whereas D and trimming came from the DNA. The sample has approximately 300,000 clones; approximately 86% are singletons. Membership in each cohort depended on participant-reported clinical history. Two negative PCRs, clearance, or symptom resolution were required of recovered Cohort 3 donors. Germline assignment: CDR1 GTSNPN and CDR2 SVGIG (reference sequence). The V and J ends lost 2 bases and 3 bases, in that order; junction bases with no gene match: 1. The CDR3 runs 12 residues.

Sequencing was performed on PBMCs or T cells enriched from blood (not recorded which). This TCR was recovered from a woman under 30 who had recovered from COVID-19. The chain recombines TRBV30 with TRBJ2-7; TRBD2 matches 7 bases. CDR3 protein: CAWSLADYEQYF. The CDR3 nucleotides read TGTGCCTGGAGTCTAGCGGACTACGAGCAGTACTTC.